This T cell receptor beta chain was documented in a study of blood T cell repertoires in COVID-19. For the study at large: PBMCs, B-cell-depleted T cells, or T cells provided the cDNA or gDNA that made up the material.

Study processing details: Amplified reference gene primers provided the basis for estimating nucleated cell counts. Here immunoSEQ multiplex PCR was the method, and the copy in TCRdb shows in-frame clones only, minus some. The D gene and trimming were derived from the DNA, and the V and J assignments and clone size from that table. The sample has 60,000 to 70,000 clones; 60% to 75% are singletons. Per the germline V gene, CDR1 is LNHDA and CDR2 is SQIVND (reference sequence). The CDR3 is made up of 15 amino acids. Trimming cost V 3 bases and J 7 bases; bases outside gene matches: 10. J is TRBJ2-7 and V is TRBV19; 9 bases line up with TRBD1. Sequencing was done on a sample of peripheral blood. The receptor comes from a woman over 75 with acute or convalescent COVID-19. Here the CDR3 DNA reads TGTGCCAGTAGTATCCGGACAGGGGTTTTTGGGGAGCAGTACTTC. This codes for CASSIRTGVFGEQYF.